A selection of T cell receptor beta chains follows, all from one sample in a study of technical replicates of blood from four donors. Assay used: immunoSEQ multiplex PCR; TCRdb lists only in-frame clones, some missing. Of tens of thousands of clones in the sample, around 96% were seen once. Material: T cells isolated from PBMCs. The receptors were gathered from a human donor in good health. Each CDR3 is given with its conserved first and last residue. The D gene is left open where the match is weak. Some rows mark clone size as missing; the rest say once, few, many or name a class of expanded clone.

CDR3aa: CASSQDSGGGYTF
CDR3nt: TGCGCCAGCAGCCAAGATTCGGGAGGAGGCTACACCTTC
abundance: -
d_gene: -
v_gene: TRBV4-1
j_gene: TRBJ1-2

CDR3aa: CASSVGTGISEAFF
CDR3nt: TGTGCCAGCAGCGTAGGGACAGGGATTTCCGAAGCTTTCTTT
abundance: -
d_gene: TRBD1
v_gene: TRBV9
j_gene: TRBJ1-1

CDR3aa: CASSARYFKFF
CDR3nt: TGTGCCAGCAGCGCGAGATACTTCAAGTTCTTC
abundance: -
d_gene: -
v_gene: TRBV11-2
j_gene: TRBJ2-1

CDR3aa: CASSIAGTRSNEQFF
CDR3nt: TGCGCCAGCAGCATCGCCGGGACTAGATCCAATGAGCAGTTCTTC
abundance: -
d_gene: TRBD2
v_gene: TRBV5-1
j_gene: TRBJ2-1

CDR3aa: CASTSSGGIYEQYF
CDR3nt: TGTGCCAGCACTTCTAGCGGGGGGATTTACGAGCAGTACTTC
abundance: -
d_gene: TRBD2
v_gene: TRBV6-1
j_gene: TRBJ2-7

CDR3aa: CASSLDVGRYF
CDR3nt: TGTGCCAGCAGCTTAGATGTTGGGAGATACTTC
abundance: -
d_gene: -
v_gene: TRBV11-2
j_gene: TRBJ2-7

CDR3aa: CASSLFQGEGYEQYF
CDR3nt: TGTGCCAGCAGCTTATTCCAGGGGGAAGGGTACGAGCAGTACTTC
abundance: -
d_gene: TRBD1
v_gene: TRBV7-7
j_gene: TRBJ2-7

CDR3aa: CASSANPFSGQSYEQYF
CDR3nt: TGTGCCAGCAGCGCAAACCCCTTCTCTGGACAGTCCTACGAGCAGTACTTC
abundance: -
d_gene: -
v_gene: TRBV9
j_gene: TRBJ2-7

CDR3aa: CATSTRRENTEAFF
CDR3nt: TGTGCCACCAGCACGCGTCGCGAGAACACTGAAGCTTTCTTT
abundance: -
d_gene: -
v_gene: TRBV15
j_gene: TRBJ1-1

CDR3aa: CASSLLAGGVTDTQYF
CDR3nt: TGCGCCAGCAGCTTACTAGCGGGGGGTGTCACAGATACGCAGTATTTT
abundance: -
d_gene: TRBD2
v_gene: TRBV5-1
j_gene: TRBJ2-3

CDR3aa: CASSFVGVEQFF
CDR3nt: TGTGCCAGCAGTTTTGTAGGGGTCGAGCAGTTCTTC
abundance: -
d_gene: -
v_gene: TRBV27
j_gene: TRBJ2-1

CDR3aa: CASSGQGVYEQYF
CDR3nt: TGTGCCAGTAGTGGACAGGGGGTCTACGAGCAGTACTTC
abundance: -
d_gene: TRBD1
v_gene: TRBV19
j_gene: TRBJ2-7

CDR3aa: CASSLAVTSGRENEQFF
CDR3nt: TGTGCCAGCAGCTTAGCAGTGACTAGCGGGAGGGAAAATGAGCAGTTCTTC
abundance: -
d_gene: TRBD2
v_gene: TRBV7-9
j_gene: TRBJ2-1

CDR3aa: CSVEWASGRRETQYF
CDR3nt: TGCAGCGTTGAATGGGCTAGCGGGAGGAGAGAGACCCAGTACTTC
abundance: -
d_gene: TRBD2
v_gene: TRBV29-1
j_gene: TRBJ2-5

CDR3aa: CASSQGATEAFF
CDR3nt: TGTGCCAGCTCACAAGGGGCCACTGAAGCTTTCTTT
abundance: -
d_gene: -
v_gene: TRBV18
j_gene: TRBJ1-1

CDR3aa: CASTMGLTNYGYTF
CDR3nt: TGCGCCAGCACTATGGGGCTGACTAACTATGGCTACACCTTC
abundance: -
d_gene: -
v_gene: TRBV4-1
j_gene: TRBJ1-2

CDR3aa: CASRLNGGGLDGYTF
CDR3nt: TGTGCCAGCAGGCTAAATGGAGGGGGCTTGGATGGCTACACCTTC
abundance: -
d_gene: TRBD1
v_gene: TRBV27
j_gene: TRBJ1-2

CDR3aa: CSVVLSGSYEQYF
CDR3nt: TGCAGCGTTGTACTCTCGGGTTCCTACGAGCAGTACTTC
abundance: once
d_gene: -
v_gene: TRBV29-1
j_gene: TRBJ2-7

CDR3aa: CASSLDHLANYGYTF
CDR3nt: TGTGCCAGCAGCTTGGACCACTTAGCTAACTATGGCTACACCTTC
abundance: -
d_gene: -
v_gene: TRBV5-4
j_gene: TRBJ1-2

CDR3aa: CASRSVEGNQPQHF
CDR3nt: TGTGCCAGCAGGAGCGTGGAAGGCAATCAGCCCCAGCATTTT
abundance: few
d_gene: -
v_gene: TRBV6-6
j_gene: TRBJ1-5

CDR3aa: CASKRGREAGGLYEQYF
CDR3nt: TGTGCCAGCAAGCGGGGACGAGAGGCGGGAGGCCTCTACGAGCAGTACTTC
abundance: -
d_gene: TRBD2
v_gene: TRBV7-2
j_gene: TRBJ2-7

CDR3aa: CASSWGYGGGASDEQFF
CDR3nt: TGCGCCAGCAGCTGGGGCTACGGCGGGGGGGCCAGCGATGAGCAGTTCTTC
abundance: -
d_gene: TRBD2
v_gene: TRBV5-1
j_gene: TRBJ2-1

CDR3aa: CASSTITGGDYGYTF
CDR3nt: TGTGCCAGCAGTACCATAACAGGGGGCGACTATGGCTACACCTTC
abundance: -
d_gene: TRBD1
v_gene: TRBV6-1
j_gene: TRBJ1-2

CDR3aa: CASARGYSGNTIYF
CDR3nt: TGTGCCAGCGCGCGGGGGTACTCTGGAAACACCATATATTTT
abundance: -
d_gene: -
v_gene: TRBV7-9
j_gene: TRBJ1-3

CDR3aa: CASSPGTGNYGYTF
CDR3nt: TGCGCCAGCAGCCCTGGGACTGGAAATTATGGCTACACCTTC
abundance: -
d_gene: -
v_gene: TRBV5-1
j_gene: TRBJ1-2

CDR3aa: CASSLPLAGGTDTQYF
CDR3nt: TGCGCCAGCAGCTTACCCTTAGCGGGGGGCACAGATACGCAGTATTTT
abundance: -
d_gene: TRBD2
v_gene: TRBV5-1
j_gene: TRBJ2-3

CDR3aa: CATETGTYHYEQYF
CDR3nt: TGTGCCACCGAAACCGGGACATATCACTACGAGCAGTACTTC
abundance: -
d_gene: -
v_gene: TRBV21-1
j_gene: TRBJ2-7

CDR3aa: CASAHPGGSSYNSPLHF
CDR3nt: TGTGCCAGCGCACACCCCGGAGGGAGCTCCTATAATTCACCCCTCCACTTT
abundance: -
d_gene: -
v_gene: TRBV2
j_gene: TRBJ1-6

CDR3aa: CAISLTSASYEQYF
CDR3nt: TGTGCCATCAGCCTCACTAGCGCCTCCTACGAGCAGTACTTC
abundance: -
d_gene: TRBD2
v_gene: TRBV10-3
j_gene: TRBJ2-7

CDR3aa: CASSLGGGVGVSAEQFF
CDR3nt: TGCGCCAGCAGCTTGGGTGGTGGGGTCGGGGTTTCGGCGGAGCAGTTCTTC
abundance: -
d_gene: -
v_gene: TRBV5-1
j_gene: TRBJ2-1

CDR3aa: CASSLVGSSVNSPLHF
CDR3nt: TGTGCCAGCAGCTTGGTTGGCTCCAGCGTCAATTCACCCCTCCACTTT
abundance: -
d_gene: -
v_gene: TRBV5-5
j_gene: TRBJ1-6

CDR3aa: CASSRQAFDNQPQHF
CDR3nt: TGTGCCAGCAGCCGACAGGCATTTGACAATCAGCCCCAGCATTTT
abundance: -
d_gene: -
v_gene: TRBV2
j_gene: TRBJ1-5

CDR3aa: CASSVAGVRNEQFF
CDR3nt: TGTGCCAGCAGCGTAGCGGGAGTGAGGAATGAGCAGTTCTTC
abundance: -
d_gene: -
v_gene: TRBV9
j_gene: TRBJ2-1

CDR3aa: CAWSGGIGNTIYF
CDR3nt: TGTGCCTGGAGTGGAGGGATCGGAAACACCATATATTTT
abundance: -
d_gene: -
v_gene: TRBV30
j_gene: TRBJ1-3

CDR3aa: CASSRDRAFSGNTIYF
CDR3nt: TGTGCCAGCAGCCGGGACAGGGCATTCTCTGGAAACACCATATATTTT
abundance: -
d_gene: TRBD1
v_gene: TRBV5-8
j_gene: TRBJ1-3

CDR3aa: CSAVFRTGELFF
CDR3nt: TGCAGCGCTGTTTTTCGGACCGGGGAGCTGTTTTTT
abundance: -
d_gene: -
v_gene: TRBV29-1
j_gene: TRBJ2-2

CDR3aa: CASSLAISGQPQHF
CDR3nt: TGTGCCAGCAGCTTAGCGATTAGCGGGCAGCCCCAGCATTTT
abundance: -
d_gene: -
v_gene: TRBV11-2
j_gene: TRBJ1-5

CDR3aa: CASSEALRARGRSGYTF
CDR3nt: TGTGCCAGCAGTGAAGCGCTTCGCGCCAGGGGTCGTTCTGGCTACACCTTC
abundance: -
d_gene: -
v_gene: TRBV2
j_gene: TRBJ1-2

CDR3aa: CASRFLRGGGEAFF
CDR3nt: TGCGCCAGCAGGTTTTTGCGGGGGGGCGGAGAAGCTTTCTTT
abundance: -
d_gene: -
v_gene: TRBV5-1
j_gene: TRBJ1-1

CDR3aa: CASSDNGYTF
CDR3nt: TGTGCCAGCAGTGACAATGGCTACACCTTC
abundance: -
d_gene: -
v_gene: TRBV6-1
j_gene: TRBJ1-2

CDR3aa: CASSQISIRDRGDEQYF
CDR3nt: TGTGCCAGCAGCCAAATCTCCATCCGGGACAGGGGGGACGAGCAGTACTTC
abundance: once
d_gene: TRBD1
v_gene: TRBV4-2
j_gene: TRBJ2-7

CDR3aa: CASSKRTSGYEQYF
CDR3nt: TGTGCCAGCAGCAAAAGGACTAGCGGCTACGAGCAGTACTTC
abundance: once
d_gene: TRBD2
v_gene: TRBV13
j_gene: TRBJ2-7

CDR3aa: CASSNSQGYEQYF
CDR3nt: TGTGCCAGCAGCAACTCCCAGGGCTACGAGCAGTACTTC
abundance: -
d_gene: -
v_gene: TRBV7-9
j_gene: TRBJ2-7

CDR3aa: CASSQLFRDRGQYF
CDR3nt: TGTGCCAGCAGCCAGCTATTCCGGGACAGGGGTCAGTATTTT
abundance: -
d_gene: TRBD1
v_gene: TRBV27
j_gene: TRBJ2-3